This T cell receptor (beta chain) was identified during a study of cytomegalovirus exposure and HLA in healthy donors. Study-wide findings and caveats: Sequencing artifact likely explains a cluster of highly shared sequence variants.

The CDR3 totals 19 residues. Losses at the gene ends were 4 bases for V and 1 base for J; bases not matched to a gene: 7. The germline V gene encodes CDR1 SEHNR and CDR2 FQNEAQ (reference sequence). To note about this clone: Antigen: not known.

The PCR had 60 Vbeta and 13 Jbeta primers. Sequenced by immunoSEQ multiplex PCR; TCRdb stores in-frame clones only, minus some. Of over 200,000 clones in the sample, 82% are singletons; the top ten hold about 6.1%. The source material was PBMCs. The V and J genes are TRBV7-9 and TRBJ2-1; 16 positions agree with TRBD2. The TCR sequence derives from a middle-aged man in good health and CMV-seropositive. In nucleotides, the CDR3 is TGTGCCAGCAGCTCCCCGGGACTAGCGGGAGGGACGTCCTACAATGAGCAGTTCTTC. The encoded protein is CASSSPGLAGGTSYNEQFF.